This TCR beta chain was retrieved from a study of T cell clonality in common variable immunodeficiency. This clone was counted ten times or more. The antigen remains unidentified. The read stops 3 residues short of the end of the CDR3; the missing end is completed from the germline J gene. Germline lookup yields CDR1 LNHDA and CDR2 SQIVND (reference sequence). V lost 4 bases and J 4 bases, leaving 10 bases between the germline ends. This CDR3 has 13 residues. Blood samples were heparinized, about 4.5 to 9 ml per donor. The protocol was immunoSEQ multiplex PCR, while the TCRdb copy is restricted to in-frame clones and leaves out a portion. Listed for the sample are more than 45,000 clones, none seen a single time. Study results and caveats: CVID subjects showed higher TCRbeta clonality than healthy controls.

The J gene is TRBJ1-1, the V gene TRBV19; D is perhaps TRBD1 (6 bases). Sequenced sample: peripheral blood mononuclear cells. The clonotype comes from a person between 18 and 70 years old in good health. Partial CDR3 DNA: TGTGCCAGTAGTACCCAGGGGCTCACTGAA. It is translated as CASSTQGLTE. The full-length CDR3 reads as CASSTQGLTEAFF.